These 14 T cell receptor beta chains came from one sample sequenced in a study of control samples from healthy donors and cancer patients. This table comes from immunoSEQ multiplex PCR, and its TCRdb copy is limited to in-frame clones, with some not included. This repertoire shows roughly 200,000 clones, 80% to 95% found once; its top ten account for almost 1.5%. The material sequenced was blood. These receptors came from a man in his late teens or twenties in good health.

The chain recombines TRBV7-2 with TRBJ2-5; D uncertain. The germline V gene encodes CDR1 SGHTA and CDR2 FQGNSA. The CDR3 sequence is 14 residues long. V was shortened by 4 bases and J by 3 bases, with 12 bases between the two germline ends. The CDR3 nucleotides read TGTGCCAGCAGCTCCTGGGTTTCGGAAGAGACCCAGTACTTC. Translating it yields CASSSWVSEETQYF.

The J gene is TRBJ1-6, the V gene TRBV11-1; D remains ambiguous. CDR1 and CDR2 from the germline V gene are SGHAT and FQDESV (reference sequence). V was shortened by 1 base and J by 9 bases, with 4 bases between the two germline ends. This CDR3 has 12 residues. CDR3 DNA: TGTGCCAGCAGCTTAGACCGTTCACCCCTCCACTTT. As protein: CASSLDRSPLHF. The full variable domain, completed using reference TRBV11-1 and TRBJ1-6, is EAEVAQSPRYKITEKSQAVAFWCDPISGHATLYWYRQILGQGPELLVQFQDESVVDDSQLPKDRFSAERLKGVDSTLKIQPAELGDSAMYLCASSLDRSPLHFGNGTRLTVT.

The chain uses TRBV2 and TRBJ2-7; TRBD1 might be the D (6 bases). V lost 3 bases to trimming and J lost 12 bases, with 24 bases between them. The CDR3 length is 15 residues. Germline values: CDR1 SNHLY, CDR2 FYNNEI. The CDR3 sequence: CASSEGAPASLRAYF. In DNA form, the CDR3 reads TGTGCCAGCAGTGAGGGGGCACCGGCTTCCCTACGAGCGTACTTC.

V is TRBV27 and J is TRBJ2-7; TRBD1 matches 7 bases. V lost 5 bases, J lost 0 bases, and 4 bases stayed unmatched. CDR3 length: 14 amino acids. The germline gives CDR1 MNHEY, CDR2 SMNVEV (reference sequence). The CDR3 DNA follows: TGTGCCAGCAGTCGAGGGGGCGCCTCCTACGAGCAGTACTTC. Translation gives CASSRGGASYEQYF.

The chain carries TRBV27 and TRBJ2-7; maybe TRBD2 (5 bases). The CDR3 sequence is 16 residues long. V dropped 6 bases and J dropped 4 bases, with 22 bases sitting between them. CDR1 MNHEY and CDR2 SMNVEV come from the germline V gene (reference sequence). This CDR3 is CASSHARAYPGYEQYF. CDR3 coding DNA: TGTGCCAGCAGCCACGCCCGTGCCTACCCGGGGTACGAGCAGTACTTC.

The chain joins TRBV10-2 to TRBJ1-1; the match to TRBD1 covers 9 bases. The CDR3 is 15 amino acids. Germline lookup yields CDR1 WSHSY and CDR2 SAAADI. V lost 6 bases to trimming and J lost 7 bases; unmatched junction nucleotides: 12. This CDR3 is CASRTGDRAPFEAFF. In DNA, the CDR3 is TGCGCCAGCAGAACCGGGGACAGGGCCCCTTTTGAAGCTTTCTTT.

CDR3 nucleotide sequence: TGCGCCAGCAGCCAAGAACTAGCAGGCACAGATACGCAGTATTTT. As protein: CASSQELAGTDTQYF. The V gene is TRBV4-1, the J gene TRBJ2-3, with D tentatively TRBD2 (6 bases). Trimming removed 0 bases at V and 1 base at J, with 8 bases between. The CDR3 is 15 residues long. Per the germline V gene, CDR1 is MGHRA and CDR2 is YSYEKL.

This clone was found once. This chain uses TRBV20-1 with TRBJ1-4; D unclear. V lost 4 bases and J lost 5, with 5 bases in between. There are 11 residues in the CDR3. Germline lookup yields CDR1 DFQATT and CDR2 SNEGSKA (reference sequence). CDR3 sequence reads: CSATINEKLFF. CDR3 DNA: TGCAGTGCTACCATAAATGAAAAACTGTTTTTT.

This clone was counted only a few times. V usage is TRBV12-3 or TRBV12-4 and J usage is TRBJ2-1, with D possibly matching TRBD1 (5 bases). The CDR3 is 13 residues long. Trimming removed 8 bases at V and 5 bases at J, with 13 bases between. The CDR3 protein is CASRREGDNEQFF. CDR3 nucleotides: TGTGCCAGCCGTAGGGAAGGGGACAATGAGCAGTTCTTC.

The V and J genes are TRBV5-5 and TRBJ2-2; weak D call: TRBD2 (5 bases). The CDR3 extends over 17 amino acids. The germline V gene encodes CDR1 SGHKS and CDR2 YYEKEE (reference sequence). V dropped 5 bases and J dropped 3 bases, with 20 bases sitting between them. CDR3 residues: CASSPSQDFYYTGELFF. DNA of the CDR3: TGTGCCAGCAGTCCCAGCCAGGACTTCTATTACACCGGGGAGCTGTTTTTT.

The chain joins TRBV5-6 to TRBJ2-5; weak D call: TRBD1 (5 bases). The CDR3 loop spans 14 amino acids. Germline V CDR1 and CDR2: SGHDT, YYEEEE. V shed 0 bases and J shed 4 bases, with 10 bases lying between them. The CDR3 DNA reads TGTGCCAGCAGCTTGGAAGGGGTGGGAGAGACCCAGTACTTC. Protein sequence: CASSLEGVGETQYF.

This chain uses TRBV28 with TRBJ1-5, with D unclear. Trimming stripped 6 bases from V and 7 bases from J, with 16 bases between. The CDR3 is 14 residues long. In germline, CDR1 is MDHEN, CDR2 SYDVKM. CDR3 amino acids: CASRPALSGQPQHF. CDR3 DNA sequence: TGTGCCAGCAGGCCAGCCCTTAGCGGGCAGCCCCAGCATTTT.

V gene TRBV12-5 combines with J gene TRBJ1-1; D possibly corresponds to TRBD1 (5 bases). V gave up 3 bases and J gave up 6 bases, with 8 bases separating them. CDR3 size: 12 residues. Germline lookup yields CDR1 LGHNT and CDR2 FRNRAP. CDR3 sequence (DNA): TGTGCTAGTGGTTTTCCAGGGTCTGAAGCTTTCTTT. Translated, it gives CASGFPGSEAFF.

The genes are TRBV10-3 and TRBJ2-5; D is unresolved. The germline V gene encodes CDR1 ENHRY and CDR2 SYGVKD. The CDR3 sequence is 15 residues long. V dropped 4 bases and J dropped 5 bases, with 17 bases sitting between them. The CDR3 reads CAISVRWGEEETQYF. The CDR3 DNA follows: TGTGCCATCAGTGTTCGTTGGGGTGAGGAGGAGACCCAGTACTTC.